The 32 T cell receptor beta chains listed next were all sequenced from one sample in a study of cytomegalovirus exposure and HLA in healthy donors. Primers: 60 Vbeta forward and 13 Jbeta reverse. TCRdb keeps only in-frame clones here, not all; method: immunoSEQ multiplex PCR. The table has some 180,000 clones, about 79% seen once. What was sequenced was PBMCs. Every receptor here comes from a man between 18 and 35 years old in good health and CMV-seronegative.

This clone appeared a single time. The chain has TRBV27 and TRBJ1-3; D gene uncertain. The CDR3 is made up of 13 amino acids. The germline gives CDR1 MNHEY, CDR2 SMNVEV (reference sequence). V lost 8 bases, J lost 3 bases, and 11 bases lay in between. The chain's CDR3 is CASRGSIGNTIYF. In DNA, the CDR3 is TGTGCCAGCCGAGGGTCCATTGGAAACACCATATATTTT.

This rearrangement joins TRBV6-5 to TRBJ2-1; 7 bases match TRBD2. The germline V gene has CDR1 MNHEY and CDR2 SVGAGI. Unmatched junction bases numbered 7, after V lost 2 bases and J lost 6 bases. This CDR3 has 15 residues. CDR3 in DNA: TGTGCCAGCAGTTACCGGCCCGGGGGGAGCAATGAGCAGTTCTTC. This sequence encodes CASSYRPGGSNEQFF.

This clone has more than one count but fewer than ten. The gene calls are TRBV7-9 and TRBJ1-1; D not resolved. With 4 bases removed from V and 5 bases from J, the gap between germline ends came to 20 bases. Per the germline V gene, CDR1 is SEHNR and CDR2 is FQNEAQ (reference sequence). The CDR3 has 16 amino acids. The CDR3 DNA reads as TGTGCCAGCAGCTCGACTTCCCCTGGAGGTGGAACTGAAGCTTTCTTT. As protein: CASSSTSPGGGTEAFF.

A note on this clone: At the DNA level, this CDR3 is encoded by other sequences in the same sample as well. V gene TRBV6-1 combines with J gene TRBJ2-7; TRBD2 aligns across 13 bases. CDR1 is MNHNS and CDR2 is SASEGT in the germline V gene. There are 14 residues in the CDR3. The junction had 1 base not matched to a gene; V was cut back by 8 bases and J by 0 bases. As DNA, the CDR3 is TGTGCCAGCCGGACTAGCGGGAGCTCCTACGAGCAGTACTTC. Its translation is CASRTSGSSYEQYF.

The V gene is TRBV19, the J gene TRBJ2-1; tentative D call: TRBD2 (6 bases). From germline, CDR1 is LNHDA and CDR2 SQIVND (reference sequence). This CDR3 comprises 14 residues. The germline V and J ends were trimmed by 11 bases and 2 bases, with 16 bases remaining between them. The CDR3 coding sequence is TGTGCCGGATTAGACGGGAGAACCTACAATGAGCAGTTCTTC. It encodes CAGLDGRTYNEQFF.

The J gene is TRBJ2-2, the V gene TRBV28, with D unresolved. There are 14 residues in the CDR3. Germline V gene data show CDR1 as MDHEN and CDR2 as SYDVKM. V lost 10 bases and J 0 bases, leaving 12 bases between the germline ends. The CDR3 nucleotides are TGTGCCACCTACCCGTCTTCGAACACCGGGGAGCTGTTTTTT. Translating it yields CATYPSSNTGELFF.

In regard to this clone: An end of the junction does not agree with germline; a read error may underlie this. CDR3 bases: TGTTCCAGCAGCGACAGGGGCTATGGCTACACCTTC. Encoded protein: CSSSDRGYGYTF. This chain links TRBV7-9 with TRBJ1-2; 8 bases map to TRBD1. This CDR3 contains 12 residues. In germline, CDR1 is SEHNR, CDR2 FQNEAQ (reference sequence). Full variable domain (rest looked up from reference TRBV7-9 and TRBJ1-2): DTGVSQNPRHKITKRGQNVTFRCDPISEHNRLYWYRQTLGQGPEFLTYFQNEAQLEKSRLLSDRFSAERPKGSFSTLEIQRTEQGDSAMYLCSSSDRGYGYTFGSGTRLTVV.

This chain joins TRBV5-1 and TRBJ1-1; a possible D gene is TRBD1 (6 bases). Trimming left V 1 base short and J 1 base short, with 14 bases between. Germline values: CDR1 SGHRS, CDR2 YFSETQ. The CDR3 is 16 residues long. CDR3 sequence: CASSLSQGVGNTEAFF. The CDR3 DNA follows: TGCGCCAGCAGCTTGTCACAGGGTGTAGGGAACACTGAAGCTTTCTTT.

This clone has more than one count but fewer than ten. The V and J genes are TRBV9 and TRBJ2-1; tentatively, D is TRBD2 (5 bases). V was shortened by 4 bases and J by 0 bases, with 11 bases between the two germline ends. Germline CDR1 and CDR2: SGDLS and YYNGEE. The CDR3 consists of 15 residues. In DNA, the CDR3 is TGTGCCAGCAGCCTGGGAGCGAGCTCCTACAATGAGCAGTTCTTC. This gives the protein CASSLGASSYNEQFF.

CDR3 sequence (DNA): TGTGCCAGCAGCTCCAGGGAATCAAATGAGCAGTTCTTC. Translated, it gives CASSSRESNEQFF. The rearrangement links TRBV7-2 to TRBJ2-1; TRBD1 might be the D (5 bases). The CDR3 sequence is 13 residues long. Germline V gene lookup returns CDR1 SGHTA and CDR2 FQGNSA. Trimming removed 4 bases from V and 7 bases from J, with 11 bases in between.

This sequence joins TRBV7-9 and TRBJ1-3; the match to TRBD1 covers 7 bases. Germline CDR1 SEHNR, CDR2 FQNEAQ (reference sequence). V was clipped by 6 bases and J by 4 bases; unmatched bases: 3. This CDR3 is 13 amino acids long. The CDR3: CASSMGQGNTIYF. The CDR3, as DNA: TGTGCCAGCAGTATGGGACAGGGAAACACCATATATTTT.

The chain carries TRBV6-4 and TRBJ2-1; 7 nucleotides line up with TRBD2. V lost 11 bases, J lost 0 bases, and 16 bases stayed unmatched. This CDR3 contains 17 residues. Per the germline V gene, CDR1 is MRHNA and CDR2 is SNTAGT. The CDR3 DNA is TGTGCCTCACACCAGAGCGGCGGGGGAAGCTCCTACAATGAGCAGTTCTTC. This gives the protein CASHQSGGGSSYNEQFF.

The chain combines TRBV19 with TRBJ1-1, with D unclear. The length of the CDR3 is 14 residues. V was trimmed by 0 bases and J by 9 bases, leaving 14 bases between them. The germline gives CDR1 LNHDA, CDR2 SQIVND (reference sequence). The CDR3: CASSIDLGLTQAFF. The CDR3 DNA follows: TGTGCCAGTAGTATAGATCTAGGCCTGACTCAAGCTTTCTTT.

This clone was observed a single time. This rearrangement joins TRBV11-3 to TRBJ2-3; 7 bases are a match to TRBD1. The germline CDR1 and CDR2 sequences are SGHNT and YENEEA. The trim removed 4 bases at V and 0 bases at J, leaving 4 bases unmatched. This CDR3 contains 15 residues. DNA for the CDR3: TGTGCCAGCAGCTCCGGACAGGCAAGCACAGATACGCAGTATTTT. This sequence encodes CASSSGQASTDTQYF.

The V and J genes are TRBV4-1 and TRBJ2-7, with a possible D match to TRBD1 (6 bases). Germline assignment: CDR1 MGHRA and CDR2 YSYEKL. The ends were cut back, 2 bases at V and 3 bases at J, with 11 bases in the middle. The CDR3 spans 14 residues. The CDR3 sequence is CASSQQDSLYEQYF. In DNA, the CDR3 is TGCGCCAGCAGCCAACAGGACAGCCTCTACGAGCAGTACTTC.

CDR3 bases: TGTGCCAGCAGCAACCAGGTAGGGGGCTCCTACGAGCAGTACTTC. This translates into CASSNQVGGSYEQYF. V is TRBV21-1 and J is TRBJ2-7; the listed D gene, TRBD1, was not tested against the DNA. TRBV21-1 counts as a pseudogene. This CDR3 is 15 amino acids long.

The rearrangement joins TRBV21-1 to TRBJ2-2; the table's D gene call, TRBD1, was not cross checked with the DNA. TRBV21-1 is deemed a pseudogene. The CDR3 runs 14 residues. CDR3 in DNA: TGTGCCAGCAGCAAAGGACAGCTCGAGGGGGAGCTGTTTTTT. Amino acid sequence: CASSKGQLEGELFF.

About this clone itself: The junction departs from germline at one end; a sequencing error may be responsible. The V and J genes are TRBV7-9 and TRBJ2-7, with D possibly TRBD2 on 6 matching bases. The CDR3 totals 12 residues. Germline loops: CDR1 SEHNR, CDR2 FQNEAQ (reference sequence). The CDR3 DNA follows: TGTTCCAGCAGCAGGGACTTTTACGAGCAGTACTTC. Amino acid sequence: CSSSRDFYEQYF.

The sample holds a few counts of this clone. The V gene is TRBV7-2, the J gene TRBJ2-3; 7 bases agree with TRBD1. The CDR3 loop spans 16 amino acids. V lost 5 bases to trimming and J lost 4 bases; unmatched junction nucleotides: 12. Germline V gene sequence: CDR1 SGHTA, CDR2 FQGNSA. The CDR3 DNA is TGTGCCAGCAGCCTATTAAGTGTGAGGGGGCCAGATACGCAGTATTTT. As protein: CASSLLSVRGPDTQYF.

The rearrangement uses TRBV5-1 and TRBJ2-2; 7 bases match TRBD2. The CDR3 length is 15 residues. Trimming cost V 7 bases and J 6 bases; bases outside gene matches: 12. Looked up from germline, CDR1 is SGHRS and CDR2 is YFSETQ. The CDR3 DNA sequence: TGCGCCAGCGCCCAGCCGGCGGGAGACCCCGGGGAGCTGTTTTTT. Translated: CASAQPAGDPGELFF.

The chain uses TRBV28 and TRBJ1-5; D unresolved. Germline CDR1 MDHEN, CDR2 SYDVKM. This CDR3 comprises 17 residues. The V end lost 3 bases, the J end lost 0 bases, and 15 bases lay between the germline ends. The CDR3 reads CASSFWRLESSNQPQHF. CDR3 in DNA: TGTGCCAGCAGTTTTTGGCGTCTAGAGAGTAGCAATCAGCCCCAGCATTTT.

The CDR3 loop reads CASSMGASRSGELFF. The DNA of the CDR3 is TGTGCCAGTAGTATGGGGGCCTCAAGGTCCGGGGAGCTGTTTTTT. The chain joins TRBV19 to TRBJ2-2, with a weak D call TRBD1 (6 bases). V was trimmed by 3 bases and J by 6 bases, leaving 14 bases between them. The length of the CDR3 is 15 residues. Germline CDR1 and CDR2: LNHDA and SQIVND (reference sequence).

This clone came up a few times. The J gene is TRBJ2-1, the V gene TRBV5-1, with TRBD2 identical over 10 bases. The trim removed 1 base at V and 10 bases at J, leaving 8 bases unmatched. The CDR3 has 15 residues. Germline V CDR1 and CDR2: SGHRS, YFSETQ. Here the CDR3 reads CASSLRTSGGREQFF. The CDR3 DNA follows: TGCGCCAGCAGCTTGAGGACTAGCGGAGGTAGGGAGCAGTTCTTC.

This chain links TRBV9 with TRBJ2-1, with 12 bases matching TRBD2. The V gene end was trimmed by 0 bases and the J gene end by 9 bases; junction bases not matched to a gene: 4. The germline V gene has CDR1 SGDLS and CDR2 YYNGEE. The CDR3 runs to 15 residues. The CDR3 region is CASSVDLAGGLEQFF. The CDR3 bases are TGTGCCAGCAGCGTAGACCTAGCGGGGGGGCTTGAGCAGTTCTTC.

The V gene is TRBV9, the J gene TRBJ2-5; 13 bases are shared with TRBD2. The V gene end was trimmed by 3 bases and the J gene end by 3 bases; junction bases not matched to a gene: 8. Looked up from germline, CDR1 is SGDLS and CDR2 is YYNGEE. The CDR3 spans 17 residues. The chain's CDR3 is CASSDGGLAGEKETQYF. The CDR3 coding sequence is TGTGCCAGCAGCGACGGCGGACTAGCGGGAGAGAAAGAGACCCAGTACTTC.

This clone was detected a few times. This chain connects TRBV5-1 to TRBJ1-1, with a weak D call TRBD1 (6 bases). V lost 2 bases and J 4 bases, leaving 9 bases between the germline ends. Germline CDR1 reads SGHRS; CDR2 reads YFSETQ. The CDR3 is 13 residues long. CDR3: CASSFKQGTEAFF. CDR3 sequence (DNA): TGCGCCAGCAGCTTTAAACAGGGCACTGAAGCTTTCTTT.

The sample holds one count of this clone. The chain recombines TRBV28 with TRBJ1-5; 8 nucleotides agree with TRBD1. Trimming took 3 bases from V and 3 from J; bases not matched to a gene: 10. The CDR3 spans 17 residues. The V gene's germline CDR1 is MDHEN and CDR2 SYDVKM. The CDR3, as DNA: TGTGCCAGCAGTTTCCCGAGACAGGGGCGCATCAATCAGCCCCAGCATTTT. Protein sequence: CASSFPRQGRINQPQHF.

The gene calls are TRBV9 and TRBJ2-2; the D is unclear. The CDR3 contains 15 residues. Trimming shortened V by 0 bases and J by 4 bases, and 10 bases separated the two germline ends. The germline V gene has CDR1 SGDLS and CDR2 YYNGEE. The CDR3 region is CASSVGSPGTGELFF. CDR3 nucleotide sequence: TGTGCCAGCAGCGTAGGTTCACCGGGCACCGGGGAGCTGTTTTTT.

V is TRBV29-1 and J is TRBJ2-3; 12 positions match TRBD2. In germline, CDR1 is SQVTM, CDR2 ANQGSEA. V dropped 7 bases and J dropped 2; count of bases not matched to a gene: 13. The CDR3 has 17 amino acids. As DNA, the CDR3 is TGCAGCGCAGGAAGGCGGCTAGCGGGGGGGCCCACAGATACGCAGTATTTT. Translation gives CSAGRRLAGGPTDTQYF.

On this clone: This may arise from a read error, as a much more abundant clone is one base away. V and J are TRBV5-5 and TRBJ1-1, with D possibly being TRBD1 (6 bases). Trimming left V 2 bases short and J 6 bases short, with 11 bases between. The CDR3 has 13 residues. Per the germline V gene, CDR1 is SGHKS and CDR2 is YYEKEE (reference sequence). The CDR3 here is CASSLGGDAEAFF. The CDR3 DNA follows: TGTGCCAGCAGCTTAGGGGGAGACGCTGAAGCTTTCTTT.

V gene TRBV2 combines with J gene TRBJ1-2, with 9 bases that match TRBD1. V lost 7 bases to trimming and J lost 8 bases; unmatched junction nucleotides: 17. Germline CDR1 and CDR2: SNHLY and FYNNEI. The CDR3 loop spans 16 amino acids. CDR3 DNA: TGTGCCAGCATTTTGCGGCCGGGACAGGGAGGAAAGGGCTACACCTTC. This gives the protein CASILRPGQGGKGYTF.

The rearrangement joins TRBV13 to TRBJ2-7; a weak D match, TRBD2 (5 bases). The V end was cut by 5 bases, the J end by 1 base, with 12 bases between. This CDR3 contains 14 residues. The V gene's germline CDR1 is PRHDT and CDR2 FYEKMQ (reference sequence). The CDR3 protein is CASSARTRSYEQYF. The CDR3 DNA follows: TGTGCCAGCAGCGCCCGGACTCGTTCCTACGAGCAGTACTTC. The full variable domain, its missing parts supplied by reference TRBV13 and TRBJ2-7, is AAGVIQSPRHLIKEKRETATLKCYPIPRHDTVYWYQQGPGQDPQFLISFYEKMQSDKGSIPDRFSAQQFSDYHSELNMSSLELGDSALYFCASSARTRSYEQYFGPGTRLTVT.